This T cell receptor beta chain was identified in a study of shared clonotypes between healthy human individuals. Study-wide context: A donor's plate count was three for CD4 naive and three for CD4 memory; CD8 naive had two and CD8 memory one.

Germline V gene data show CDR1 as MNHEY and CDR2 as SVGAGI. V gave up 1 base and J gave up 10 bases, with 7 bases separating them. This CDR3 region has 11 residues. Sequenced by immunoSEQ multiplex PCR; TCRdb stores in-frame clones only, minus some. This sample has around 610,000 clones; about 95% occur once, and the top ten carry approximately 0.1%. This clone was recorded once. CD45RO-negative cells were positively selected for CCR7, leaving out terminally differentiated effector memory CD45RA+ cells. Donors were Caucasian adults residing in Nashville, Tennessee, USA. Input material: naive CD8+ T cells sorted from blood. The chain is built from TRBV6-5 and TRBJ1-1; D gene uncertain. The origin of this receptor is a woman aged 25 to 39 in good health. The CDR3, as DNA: TGTGCCAGCAGTTACTGGGGAACAGCTTTCTTT. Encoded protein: CASSYWGTAFF.